The text below deals with one T cell receptor (beta chain). Its specificity is unknown. This sample stems from a study of response to subunit inactivated influenza vaccine. Study results and limitations: New T cells are recruited in small numbers by each seasonal influenza vaccination, according to the authors' suggestion.

The germline V and J ends were trimmed by 5 bases and 4 bases, with 17 bases remaining between them. Germline V gene sequence: CDR1 MNHEY, CDR2 SMNVEV (reference sequence). The length of the CDR3 is 15 residues. Using its own MiXCR run on the RT-PCR reads, TCRdb lists one record per CDR3 protein. The table shows 430,000 or so distinct CDR3 sequences, with 10% to 11% occurring only once. The sequencing here drew on PBMCs from blood, taken about 40 days after vaccination. This chain links TRBV27 with TRBJ2-5; D is unclear. The clonotype was recovered from a man in his fifties or sixties who received an inactivated influenza vaccine. CDR3 loop: CASSPTPRAVETQYF. CDR3 sequence (DNA): TGTGCCAGCAGTCCCACCCCTAGGGCCGTAGAGACCCAGTACTTC.